This TCR beta chain came from a study of blood T cells in healthy people across ages. This clonotype was seen once. Being one base from a much bigger clone, this may be a read error. V was pared by 1 base and J by 7 bases, with 13 bases of the junction left unmatched. The length of the CDR3 is 16 residues. The germline V gene has CDR1 DFQATT and CDR2 SNEGSKA (reference sequence). Combining a sample-barcoded 5' primer with a J-beta primer mix, a second PCR ran for roughly 7 to 12 cycles. Each of the cDNA molecules was tagged by a template-switch adaptor with 12 random nucleotides. Via MiXCR, TCRdb re-called the 5' RACE reads, giving one row per CDR3 protein. The sample contains hundreds of thousands of distinct CDR3 sequences, around two fifths of which appear only once.

The sample taken for sequencing was blood. This TCR came from a man older than 75 in good health. The J gene is TRBJ2-1, the V gene TRBV20-1; 7 nucleotides match TRBD2. The CDR3 region has the DNA TGCAGTGCTAGAGGTGCGGGGCTACGGGGGGTGAATGAGCAGTTCTTC. This gives the protein CSARGAGLRGVNEQFF.